This TCR beta chain was profiled in a study of cytomegalovirus exposure and HLA in healthy donors (dated by TCRdb to 2016 to 2017). In the study overall: According to an earlier analysis of 587 of the donors, about 180 million T cells yielded over 90 million unique TCR beta sequences and about 300 Gb of sequence data. On average, approximately 250,000 unique TCR beta nucleotide sequences were sequenced per donor among some 420 genotyped donors of the cohort, with roughly 20% of those sequences being non-productive. Every repertoire in the discovery cohort had been generated on one and the same sequencing platform. Both class I and class II loci were covered by HLA typing, at four-digit resolution. Alongside the repertoire data, information on donor age, sex, ethnicity and CMV serostatus was compiled. The study combined high-throughput TCR immunosequencing, statistical association of individual TCRs with disease status, and machine learning to predict cytomegalovirus infection status. Besides the first cohort of some 670 subjects, a separate validation cohort made up of about 120 different subjects was used. A later analysis re-analyzed previously published TCR beta repertoires from approximately 670 donors and added high-resolution HLA genotyping to study TCR occurrence patterns. Of the 300 to 500 genotyped donors, approximately 80% were placed in the genetic ancestry cluster associated with self-reported Caucasian donors. About five DR-DQ haplotypes were treated as single units for association and clustering because of strong linkage in the cohort. A later genetic analysis took genome-wide SNP genotypes for about 55% of the 666 donors and used that subset as a discovery cohort. Roughly 290 gigabases of sequencing data and around 85 million unique TCR sequences made up an early release that covered around 640 HLA-typed donors. The number of typed donors differed by locus: about 620-640 for A, B, C, DRB1 and DQB1; approximately 520 for DQA1; fewer than 610 for DPA1; and about 470 for DPB1. The aim of the study was to test whether cataloging public T cell receptors could identify signatures of past pathogen exposure. In the later analysis, no new phenotypic data were used to find candidate immune exposures; instead, reliance was placed on TCR beta sequences and their occurrence across donors. To decide whether each TCR beta V gene segment behaved as functional or pseudogenic, an earlier analysis of some 540 of the donors relied on high-throughput TCR beta sequencing. The T cell repertoires of 670 or so subjects were profiled by immunosequencing and related to cytomegalovirus serostatus.

In total, just over 650 healthy bone marrow donors made up the cohort. All cohort members were sampled while nominally healthy, although unrecorded immune exposures were likely present. The donor was CMV seropositive and belonged to the group of more than 250 seropositive cohort members. Each donor provided a peripheral blood sample, and peripheral blood mononuclear cells were used for TCR beta sequencing. The Qiagen DNeasy Blood Extraction Kit was used to extract genomic DNA from the blood cell samples. The germline V gene specifies SGHTS as CDR1 and YDEGEE as CDR2. CDR3 length: 15 amino acids, cysteine to phenylalanine. The read is trimmed to its CDR3 DNA, 45 bases read in frame from base 1. V loses 0 bases, J loses 3 bases, and the germline ends lie 12 bases apart. Overall study outcomes, separate from this receptor: A further reported finding was that TCR beta sequences accurately predicted the HLA-A and HLA-B alleles for most subjects in the first cohort. Several of the top co-occurrence clusters appeared to be linked to parvovirus B19, influenza, CMV and Epstein-Barr virus, according to a later analysis. Presence/absence analyses assumed roughly uniform sequencing depth across donors, an assumption that may not hold. The 87-base-pair reads could not distinguish some IMGT-functional V segments, including TRBV6-2 and TRBV6-3, so those segments were excluded. Because counts were too low, seventeen rarely observed V segments, including chromosome 9 orphons, were left out of the earlier analysis of several hundred of the donors. CMV serostatus was the only immune exposure information available for the cohort. In a later analysis, 15,000 to 20,000 TCR beta sequences were associated with specific HLA alleles at a false discovery rate of 0.05. Because some donors lacked HLA typing at each locus, the association tests relied only on the typed subset. The classifier was reported to diagnose cytomegalovirus status with high specificity and sensitivity in both the original and validation cohorts. The cohort was sequenced for TCR beta chains only, and without alpha or paired-chain data the features that could be detected were limited. In vitro tests confirmed that a few of the cytomegalovirus-associated TCR beta chains recognize cytomegalovirus antigens. In the study, some 160 TCR beta chains were listed as associated with cytomegalovirus. The authors suggested that the approach could potentially be extended to other disease states and immunological phenotypes. When HLA alleles, especially DR and DQ, strongly co-occurred, TCR associations were difficult to assign to individual alleles. In a later analysis, TCR association rates were found to vary across HLA loci, with the most associated TCRs seen for DRB1 alleles and the fewest for HLA-C alleles. A cluster of highly shared sequence variants was judged likely to represent a technical artifact of the sequencing pipeline. A later analysis found that most CMV-associated TCR beta chains appeared HLA-restricted, with HLA associations seemingly driven largely by CMV exposure. While some public TCRs were present in many individuals, most TCR sequences turned up only very rarely across donors. Correlated functional status among segregating V segments might reflect linkage disequilibrium, but an unknown experimental factor could not be ruled out. In a later genetic analysis, a missense DCLRE1C variant was associated with V-gene and J-gene trimming of TCR beta chains, and the association was replicated in an independent cohort. A later genetic analysis reported fewer N-insertions in productive TCRs among donors in an Asian-associated ancestry cluster than the roughly 700-donor mean. In a later analysis, HLA-associated TCR beta chains showed more clonal expansion and lower generation probabilities than non-associated chains that were equally common. An earlier analysis of approximately 500 of the donors showed that most TCR beta V segments appeared in productive rearrangements either about 87% or about 30% of the time, which broadly matched IMGT annotations.

Points on this clone: What antigen it recognizes has not been identified. Within one base of it there is no much larger clone, and no base qualities were kept.

The library relied on the immunoSEQ multiplex PCR assay. The multiplex PCR relied on a mix of 60 forward primers for TCR Vbeta segments and 13 reverse primers for TCR Jbeta segments. The CDR3 region of rearranged TCR beta genes was amplified from genomic DNA with a multiplex PCR assay. Amplified TCR beta libraries were sequenced as 87-base-pair reads on the Illumina HiSeq System. From the authors' description of their analysis: Across the 500 to 750 repertoires, a later analysis counted approximately 75 million unique TCR beta chains, around 10 million of which were shared by at least two donors. Raw reads were error-corrected and collapsed into unique sequences with a nearest-neighbor algorithm that merged closely related sequences to remove PCR and sequencing errors. Alignment of CDR3 sequences to IMGT reference sequences was used to assign V, D and J gene segments. For a sequence to be retained, a match of at least six nucleotides was required to both a V gene segment and a J gene segment. Rearrangements were classified as productive when the CDR3 lacked stop codons and remained in frame with V and J, and all other rearrangements were classified as non-productive. CDR3 was defined by IMGT convention, running from the second conserved V-encoded cysteine to the conserved J-encoded phenylalanine. The earlier analysis of a few hundred of the donors excluded any sequence lacking an unambiguous match to a single V gene segment. An earlier analysis of just under 600 of the donors called V segments functional above 56.7% productive rearrangements and segregating when the between-donor standard deviation exceeded 5%. A statistical classification framework was built for diagnosing cytomegalovirus status from the catalog of TCR beta chain sequences. A later analysis assigned V and J genes by comparing TCR nucleotide sequences with IMGT/GENE-DB human TR gene sequences. In a later analysis, CDR3 sequences and most-parsimonious VDJ recombination scenarios were assigned using the TCRdist pipeline. In a later analysis, each TCR beta chain was defined by its CDR3 amino acid sequence together with its V-gene family, and reads without a unique V-gene family were excluded. In a later analysis, 550 to 650 highly shared, low-generation-probability nucleotide sequences were removed to address suspected cross-contamination and a sequencing artifact. In a later analysis, a clonal expansion index was calculated for each public chain from normalized within-repertoire ranks of inferred template counts. In a later analysis, generation probabilities were computed with a VDJ recombination model fitted to out-of-frame rearrangements, and the resulting probabilities were checked against IGoR. Hypergeometric tests were used in a later analysis to score TCR-TCR, TCR-HLA and TCR-CMV co-occurrence, with a repertoire-size bias correction applied to the TCR pairs. To estimate false discovery rates, a later analysis permuted the HLA or CMV assignments 20 times. In a later analysis, co-occurring TCRs were grouped using DBSCAN, and TCRdist sequence similarity was added for clustering within HLA-allele-positive subsets. For co-occurrence clustering, repertoires with fewer than 30,000 or more than 120,000 public chains were excluded, along with roughly 5 repertoires with anomalous nucleotide sharing. Imported from immuneACCESS, the table was reduced by TCRdb to in-frame sequences with V and J called. These copies leave out some clones; in studies compared against another copy, an unresolved V gene accounts for under half, and the cause of the remainder is not known. That table supplies the V and J calls and clone size; D and trimming were determined from the DNA. The sample table records about 120,000 clones; more than 60% of these occur just once. The ten largest account for 10% of the sample.

Sample: PBMCs. This clonotype originated in a man aged 40-55 years in good health and CMV-seropositive. Rearrangement joined TRBV5-8 to TRBJ1-2; the D gene lacks a confident call. CDR3 reads: CASSLDSHFYYGYTF. The bases read TGTGCCAGCAGCTTGGACAGCCATTTTTACTATGGCTACACCTTC.